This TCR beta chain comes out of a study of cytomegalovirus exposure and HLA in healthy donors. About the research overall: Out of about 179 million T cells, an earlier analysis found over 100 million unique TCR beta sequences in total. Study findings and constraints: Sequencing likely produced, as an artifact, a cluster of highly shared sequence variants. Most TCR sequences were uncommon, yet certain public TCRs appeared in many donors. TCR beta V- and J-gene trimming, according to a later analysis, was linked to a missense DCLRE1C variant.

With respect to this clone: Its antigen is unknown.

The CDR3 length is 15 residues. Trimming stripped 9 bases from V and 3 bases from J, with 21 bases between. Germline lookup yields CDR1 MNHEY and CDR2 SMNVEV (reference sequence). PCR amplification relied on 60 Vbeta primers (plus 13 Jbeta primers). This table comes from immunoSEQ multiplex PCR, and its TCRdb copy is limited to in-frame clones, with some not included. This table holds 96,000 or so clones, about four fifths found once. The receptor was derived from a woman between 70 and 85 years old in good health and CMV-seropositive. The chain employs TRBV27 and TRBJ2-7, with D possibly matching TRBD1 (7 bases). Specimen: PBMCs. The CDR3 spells CASWNRGGRGYEQYF. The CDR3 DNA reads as TGTGCCAGTTGGAACAGGGGAGGTAGGGGCTACGAGCAGTACTTC.